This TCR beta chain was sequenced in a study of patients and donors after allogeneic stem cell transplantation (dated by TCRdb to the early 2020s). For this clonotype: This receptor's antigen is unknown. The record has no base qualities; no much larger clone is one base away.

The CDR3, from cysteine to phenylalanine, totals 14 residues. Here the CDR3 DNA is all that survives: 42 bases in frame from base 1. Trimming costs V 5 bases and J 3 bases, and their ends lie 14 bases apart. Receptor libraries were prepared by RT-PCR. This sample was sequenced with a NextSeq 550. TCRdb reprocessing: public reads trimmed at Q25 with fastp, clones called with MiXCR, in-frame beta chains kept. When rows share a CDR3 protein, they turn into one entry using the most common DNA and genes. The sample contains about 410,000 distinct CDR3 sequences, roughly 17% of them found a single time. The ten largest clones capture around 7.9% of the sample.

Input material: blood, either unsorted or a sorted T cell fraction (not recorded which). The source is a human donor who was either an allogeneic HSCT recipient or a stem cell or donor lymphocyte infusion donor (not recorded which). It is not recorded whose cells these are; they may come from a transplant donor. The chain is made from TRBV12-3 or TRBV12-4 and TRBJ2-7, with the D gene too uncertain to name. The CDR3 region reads CASSTDRRSYEQYF. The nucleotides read TGTGCCAGCAGTACTGACCGACGGAGCTACGAGCAGTACTTC.